This is a list of T cell receptor beta chains from one sample in a study of blood T cell repertoires in COVID-19. Repertoires were generated with immunoSEQ multiplex PCR, while TCRdb's copy carries only in-frame clones and drops some. Among just over 80,000 clones listed, around 81% were seen once. The sequencing sample was made of peripheral blood. These receptors originate from a man aged 80 or over with acute or convalescent COVID-19. CDR3s include the opening cysteine and the closing phenylalanine or tryptophan. D genes are given only for firm matches. Clone size is shown for a subset of rows, as once, few, many or a class of expanded clone.

J gene	V gene	D gene	clone size	CDR3 DNA	CDR3 protein
TRBJ2-6	TRBV5-1	TRBD1	NA	TGCGCCAGCAGCTTGGTAGGACAGGGATCTGGGGCCAACGTCCTGACTTTC	CASSLVGQGSGANVLTF
TRBJ2-7	TRBV7-9	NA	NA	TGTGCCAGCAGCGAGACAGCCCACCACGAGCAGTACTTC	CASSETAHHEQYF
TRBJ2-1	TRBV7-3	NA	NA	TGTGCCAGCAGCTTAACGTACGATCAGCGGAATGAGCAGTTCTTC	CASSLTYDQRNEQFF
TRBJ2-5	TRBV3-1/TRBV3-2	NA	NA	TGTGCCAGCAGCCAAGGTGTAACAAAGGAGACCCAGTACTTC	CASSQGVTKETQYF
TRBJ2-5	TRBV5-1	TRBD1	NA	TGCGCCAGCAGCACCCCTACCGGGACAGGGGGAGAGACCCAGTACTTC	CASSTPTGTGGETQYF
TRBJ2-1	TRBV5-1	TRBD2	NA	TGCGCCAGCAGCTTGATTAGCGGGAGGGCCCACAATGAGCAGTTCTTC	CASSLISGRAHNEQFF
TRBJ2-7	TRBV29-1	TRBD1	NA	TGCAGCGTTGCCGGACAGGGGAGGGGGATCTACGAGCAGTACTTC	CSVAGQGRGIYEQYF
TRBJ2-5	TRBV28	NA	NA	TGTGCCAGCAGGGGTTGGGGGGTCCAAGAGACCCAGTACTTC	CASRGWGVQETQYF
TRBJ2-1	TRBV6-4	TRBD2	NA	TGTGCCAGCAGTGACTCTGGCCTAGCGGGAGATGGGGAGCAGTTCTTC	CASSDSGLAGDGEQFF
TRBJ2-1	TRBV5-1	NA	NA	TGCGCCAGCAGCTTCTCTGACAATGAGCAGTTCTTC	CASSFSDNEQFF
TRBJ1-2	TRBV7-9	NA	NA	TGTGCCAGCAGCTTGGAGGGTGGCTACACCTTC	CASSLEGGYTF
TRBJ1-3	TRBV19	NA	NA	TGTGCCAGTAGTACCACCGGAGGAGGGGCTGGAAACACCATATATTTT	CASSTTGGGAGNTIYF
TRBJ2-7	TRBV5-4	TRBD1	NA	TGTGCCAGCAGTCTAACCGGGACAGGCTCCTACGAGCAGTACTTC	CASSLTGTGSYEQYF
TRBJ2-2	TRBV19	NA	NA	TGTGCCAGTTCCCAAGGGGGGGCTGGCGGGGAGCTGTTTTTT	CASSQGGAGGELFF
TRBJ2-2	TRBV19	NA	NA	TGTGCCAGTAAGGAGTTGCCGAACACCGGGGAGCTGTTTTTT	CASKELPNTGELFF
TRBJ2-5	TRBV29-1	NA	NA	TGCAGCGTTCTGCGGGTCGAAGAGACCCAGTACTTC	CSVLRVEETQYF
TRBJ2-1	TRBV28	NA	NA	TGTGCCAGCAGCCCCCCGACTAGGAGCTCCTACAATGAGCAGTTCTTC	CASSPPTRSSYNEQFF
TRBJ1-2	TRBV7-9	NA	NA	TGTGCCAGCAGCTCAGCAACCGGGAACTATGGCTACACCTTC	CASSSATGNYGYTF
TRBJ1-5	TRBV2	NA	few	TGTGCCAGCAGTGCGGGTCTCTATCAGCCCCAGCATTTT	CASSAGLYQPQHF
TRBJ2-2	TRBV5-4	TRBD2	once	TGTGCCAGCAGCAACAGAACCGGGACTAGCGGGATCCGCGGGGAGCTGTTTTTT	CASSNRTGTSGIRGELFF
TRBJ2-5	TRBV10-3	TRBD1	NA	TGTGCCATCGGAGAATTTGGACAGGGCCAAGAGACCCAGTACTTC	CAIGEFGQGQETQYF
TRBJ2-3	TRBV14	NA	NA	TGTGCCAGCAGCCCTCTGAGAGATACGCAGTATTTT	CASSPLRDTQYF
TRBJ1-4	TRBV5-1	NA	NA	TGCGCCAGCAGCTTCACAGGGAGGGCCGATGAAAAACTGTTTTTT	CASSFTGRADEKLFF
TRBJ2-7	TRBV4-2	TRBD1	NA	TGTGCCAGCAGCCAAGACGGGACAGTCAACGACGAGCAGTACTTC	CASSQDGTVNDEQYF
TRBJ2-1	TRBV4-1	TRBD2	NA	TGCGCCAGCAGCCAAGCGACGTCTAGCGGGAGGAATGAGCAGTTCTTC	CASSQATSSGRNEQFF
TRBJ1-2	TRBV29-1	NA	NA	TGCAGCGCTCTAGATTCGACGGGTGGCTACACCTTC	CSALDSTGGYTF
TRBJ1-1	TRBV7-9	NA	many	TGTGCCAGCAGCCCCCGACAGACGAACACTGAAGCTTTCTTT	CASSPRQTNTEAFF
TRBJ2-5	TRBV15	NA	NA	TGTGCCACCAGCAGAGGGGACACTCAAGAGACCCAGTACTTC	CATSRGDTQETQYF
TRBJ2-5	TRBV19	NA	NA	TGTGCCAGTAGTATAGATTGGGCAGTTCAAGAGACCCAGTACTTC	CASSIDWAVQETQYF
TRBJ2-7	TRBV6-1	TRBD2	NA	TGTGCCAGCAGTGAACCTGGACTAGCGGACTCCTACGAGCAGTACTTC	CASSEPGLADSYEQYF
TRBJ1-2	TRBV5-1	TRBD1	NA	TGCGCCAGCAGCTTGCCCGGGACAGATGGCTACACCTTC	CASSLPGTDGYTF
TRBJ2-7	TRBV19	NA	few	TGTGCCAGTAGTACTAGACAGGAGCAGTACTTC	CASSTRQEQYF
TRBJ2-7	TRBV6-5	NA	NA	TGTGCCAGCAGTTATCTGGGAGAACAGTACTTC	CASSYLGEQYF
TRBJ1-6	TRBV11-2	NA	NA	TGTGCCAGCAGCCCGGCGGACACCGTGATCTCACCCCTCCACTTT	CASSPADTVISPLHF
TRBJ2-2	TRBV18	TRBD1	NA	TGTGCCAGCTCTTCCGGACAGGGTCGAACCGGGGAGCTGTTTTTT	CASSSGQGRTGELFF
TRBJ2-5	TRBV10-1	TRBD2	NA	TGCGCCAGCTACAAAACTCCGGGACTAGCGATGGGGAGGGAAGAGACCCAGTACTTC	CASYKTPGLAMGREETQYF
TRBJ2-7	TRBV27	NA	NA	TGTGCCAGCAGGCCTGATAGACGGGGTTGGAACGAGCAGTACTTC	CASRPDRRGWNEQYF
TRBJ1-4	TRBV6-5	TRBD1	few	TGTGCCAGCAGTTTGGACAGGGGGCCTGAAAAACTGTTTTTT	CASSLDRGPEKLFF
TRBJ1-2	TRBV3-1/TRBV3-2	NA	NA	TGTGCCAGCAGCCCTGGAACAGTGGATTTCTATGGCTACACCTTC	CASSPGTVDFYGYTF
TRBJ2-6	TRBV7-3	TRBD2	NA	TGTGCCAGCAGCCGTAGCGGGAGCACTGGGGCCAACGTCCTGACTTTC	CASSRSGSTGANVLTF
TRBJ1-2	TRBV3-1/TRBV3-2	NA	NA	TGTGCCAGCAGCCAAGAAGTACCTACAGGGTCTGATGGCTATGGCTACACCTTC	CASSQEVPTGSDGYGYTF
TRBJ2-1	TRBV28	NA	NA	TGTGCCAGCAGAGTGGGAGTTTACAATGAGCAGTTCTTC	CASRVGVYNEQFF
TRBJ2-5	TRBV7-8	NA	NA	TGTGCCAGCAGCTTCTTAACAGGGCGAGGACAAGAGACCCAGTACTTC	CASSFLTGRGQETQYF
TRBJ2-1	TRBV27	NA	once	TGTGCCAGCAGTTTATCGGGACACTCCTACAATGAGCAGTTCTTC	CASSLSGHSYNEQFF
TRBJ1-5	TRBV18	NA	NA	TGTGCCAGCTCACAAGGACAGAATCAGCCCCAGCATTTT	CASSQGQNQPQHF
TRBJ2-1	TRBV28	TRBD1	NA	TGTGCCAGCAGTTTTTTGCCTGGACAGGCCATAACTGAATACAATGAGCAGTTCTTC	CASSFLPGQAITEYNEQFF
TRBJ2-3	TRBV7-2	NA	NA	TGTGCCAGCAGCTTAGCCGGTTCCTTCACAGATACGCAGTATTTT	CASSLAGSFTDTQYF
TRBJ2-3	TRBV28	NA	NA	TGTGCCAGCAGCCCCGGGGGGCGACGAAGCACAGATACGCAGTATTTT	CASSPGGRRSTDTQYF
TRBJ1-1	TRBV7-9	NA	NA	TGTGCCAGCAGCTTAGGATCAAAGGGGTCTGAAGCTTTCTTT	CASSLGSKGSEAFF
TRBJ1-1	TRBV29-1	NA	NA	TGCAGCGCGTTCAAGGGGTGGAACACTGAAGCTTTCTTT	CSAFKGWNTEAFF
TRBJ1-1	TRBV11-1	TRBD1	once	TGTGCCAGCAGCTTCCAGGGGGTTTACACTGAAGCTTTCTTT	CASSFQGVYTEAFF
TRBJ2-5	TRBV29-1	TRBD2	NA	TGCAGCGTTGTCCCTTCCGGGACTAGCCTAGAGACCCAGTACTTC	CSVVPSGTSLETQYF
TRBJ2-5	TRBV6-5	TRBD1	NA	TGTGCCAGCAGTCTCGACAGGGTACGCGAGACCCAGTACTTC	CASSLDRVRETQYF
TRBJ1-1	TRBV5-6	TRBD1	NA	TGTGCCAGCAGCAGAATGTTTTTGGGGACAGGGAAAGACACTGAAGCTTTCTTT	CASSRMFLGTGKDTEAFF
TRBJ1-1	TRBV5-1	NA	NA	TGCGCCAGTAGGCGGGGTATGAACACTGAAGCTTTCTTT	CASRRGMNTEAFF